The next 28 T cell receptor beta chains were all read from a single sample in a study of Graves' ophthalmopathy and Graves' hyperthyroidism. Investigators amplified TCR beta CDR3 regions from RNA transcripts. First-round RT-PCR used HTBI primers; second-round multiplex PCR followed. MiXCR, run by TCRdb on the multiplex PCR reads, gives a single entry per CDR3 protein. The sample lists around 170,000 distinct CDR3 sequences, less than 45% occurring once. Sequencing was performed on peripheral blood. The source is a woman between 40 and 55 years old with Graves' ophthalmopathy.

The chain joins TRBV12-3 or TRBV12-4 to TRBJ1-1; TRBD1 is a possible D gene (5 bases). The V end lost 5 bases, the J end lost 7 bases, and 11 bases lay between the germline ends. This CDR3 region has 12 residues. The DNA of the CDR3 is TGTGCCAGCAGTGAGTCAGGGATTGAAGCTTTCTTT. It yields the protein CASSESGIEAFF.

The V and J genes are TRBV30 and TRBJ2-7; D not certain. Per germline, CDR1 GTSNPN and CDR2 SVGIG (reference sequence). Trimming left V 0 bases short and J 0 bases short, with 3 bases between. CDR3 size: 12 residues. The CDR3 DNA reads TGTGCCTGGAGTGTAACCTCCTACGAGCAGTACTTC. This codes for CAWSVTSYEQYF.

This clonotype was seen repeatedly, ten times or more. The chain carries TRBV30 and TRBJ2-5, with 9 positions matching TRBD1. The junction had 4 bases not matched to a gene; V was cut back by 3 bases and J by 5 bases. The CDR3 length is 13 residues. In germline, CDR1 is GTSNPN, CDR2 SVGIG (reference sequence). DNA for the CDR3: TGTGCCTGGAGCCATGGACAGGGGGAGACCCAGTACTTC. Translated, it gives CAWSHGQGETQYF.

The chain links TRBV6-1 to TRBJ2-7; 8 positions agree with TRBD2. Trimming at V came to 10 bases and at J to 3 bases, leaving 8 bases not matched to a gene. The CDR3 is 13 amino acids. CDR1 and CDR2 from the germline V gene are MNHNS and SASEGT. CDR3 region: CATREGINYEQYF. The DNA for the CDR3 is TGTGCCACCCGGGAGGGGATCAACTACGAGCAGTACTTC.

The V and J genes are TRBV6-1 and TRBJ1-5; D gene uncertain. V was shortened by 6 bases and J by 3 bases, with 12 bases between the two germline ends. Germline V lookup: CDR1 MNHNS, CDR2 SASEGT. The CDR3 loop spans 14 amino acids. The CDR3 region is CASRPDRSNQPQHF. In DNA form, the CDR3 reads TGTGCCAGCAGACCCGACCGTTCCAATCAGCCCCAGCATTTT.

This clonotype was seen a few times. V is TRBV12-5 and J is TRBJ1-2; 9 bases fit TRBD1. Germline trimming cut 5 bases from V and 4 bases from J; bases unmatched to any gene: 8. The CDR3 extends over 15 amino acids. The germline gives CDR1 LGHNT, CDR2 FRNRAP. The CDR3 sequence: CASGNPGQGVYGYTF. The CDR3 nucleotides are TGTGCTAGTGGTAACCCGGGACAGGGTGTCTATGGCTACACCTTC.

This chain uses TRBV20-1 with TRBJ2-7, with D unclear. CDR1 is DFQATT and CDR2 is SNEGSKA in the germline V gene (reference sequence). V lost 2 bases and J 3 bases, leaving 14 bases between the germline ends. The CDR3 is made up of 14 amino acids. This CDR3 is CSARPPGYNYEQYF. CDR3 DNA: TGCAGTGCTAGACCTCCGGGTTACAACTACGAGCAGTACTTC.

The rearrangement links TRBV6-5 to TRBJ2-5; 8 nucleotides align to TRBD2. CDR1 and CDR2 from the germline V gene are MNHEY and SVGAGI. CDR3 length: 14 residues. The trim removed 10 bases at V and 7 bases at J, leaving 14 bases unmatched. The CDR3 nucleotides are TGTGCCACACTCAGGGAAGCGGGAGAGGGGACCCAGTACTTC. It codes for CATLREAGEGTQYF.

This clonotype was seen at least ten times. This chain links TRBV7-2 with TRBJ1-2; 9 bases align to TRBD1. J lost 4 bases, V lost 0 bases, and 9 bases had no gene match. Germline CDR1 and CDR2: SGHTA and FQGNSA. The CDR3 totals 17 residues. CDR3 sequence reads: CASSLAGTGTSIYGYTF. DNA of the CDR3: TGTGCCAGCAGCTTAGCTGGGACAGGGACGAGTATCTATGGCTACACCTTC. The full variable domain, completed using reference TRBV7-2 and TRBJ1-2, is GAGVSQSPSNKVTEKGKDVELRCDPISGHTALYWYRQSLGQGLEFLIYFQGNSAPDKSGLPSDRFSAERTGGSVSTLTIQRTQQEDSAVYLCASSLAGTGTSIYGYTFGSGTRLTVV.

This clonotype has at least ten counts. The J gene is TRBJ2-4, the V gene TRBV29-1, with unresolved D. Trimming left V 3 bases short and J 0 bases short, with 6 bases between. Per germline, CDR1 SQVTM and CDR2 ANQGSEA. There are 13 residues in the CDR3. In DNA form, the CDR3 reads TGCAGCGTTGAGCCTGTAGCCAAAAACATTCAGTACTTC. It is translated as CSVEPVAKNIQYF. Filled out from reference TRBV29-1 and TRBJ2-4, the complete variable domain reads SAVISQKPSRDICQRGTSLTIQCQVDSQVTMMFWYRQQPGQSLTLIATANQGSEATYESGFVIDKFPISRPNLTFSTLTVSNMSPEDSSIYLCSVEPVAKNIQYFGAGTRLSVL.

The V call is TRBV10-3, the J call TRBJ1-2; no firm D call. The V gene's germline CDR1 is ENHRY and CDR2 SYGVKD. Trimming took 11 bases from V and 1 from J, leaving 14 bases between them. This CDR3 region has 13 residues. Here the CDR3 reads CASQWGDNYGYTF. DNA of the CDR3: TGTGCCTCCCAATGGGGTGATAACTATGGCTACACCTTC.

The chain recombines TRBV28 with TRBJ2-7; D is unclear. V lost 8 bases to trimming and J lost 0 bases, with 8 bases between them. This CDR3 is built from 12 residues. CDR1 is MDHEN, CDR2 SYDVKM, per germline. The DNA of the CDR3 is TGTGCCAGCTGTGGGGTCTCCTACGAGCAGTACTTC. This translates into CASCGVSYEQYF.

This clonotype came up once. This rearrangement joins TRBV6-2 or TRBV6-3 to TRBJ1-1, with TRBD1 identical over 9 bases. Trimming removed 2 bases from V and 4 bases from J; junction bases left unmatched: 8. The CDR3 consists of 16 residues. Per germline, CDR1 MNHEY and CDR2 SVGEGT. The CDR3 sequence is CASSYRQGGTSTEAFF. CDR3 nucleotides: TGTGCCAGCAGTTACCGACAGGGGGGAACGAGCACTGAAGCTTTCTTT.

This clonotype was observed many times. The CDR3 DNA reads TGCAGCGTTGAAGTAGGACAGTCCTACGAGCAGTACTTC. This encodes CSVEVGQSYEQYF. The J gene is TRBJ2-7, the V gene TRBV29-1, with D perhaps matching TRBD1 (6 bases). The CDR3 is made up of 13 amino acids. Germline loops: CDR1 SQVTM, CDR2 ANQGSEA. V lost 1 base, J lost 1 base, and 8 bases lay in between.

The chain recombines TRBV6-4 with TRBJ2-5, with D possibly being TRBD1 (6 bases). The CDR3 extends over 15 amino acids. CDR1 is MRHNA and CDR2 is SNTAGT in the germline V gene. V lost 5 bases, J lost 5 bases, and 18 bases lay in between. The CDR3 DNA is TGTGCCAGCAGTTACATGTCAGGGGCGCGGGAGACCCAGTACTTC. This gives the protein CASSYMSGARETQYF.

J is TRBJ1-2 and V is TRBV12-3 or TRBV12-4; 7 bases fit TRBD1. The CDR3 is 15 residues long. V was clipped by 5 bases and J by 3 bases; unmatched bases: 9. The CDR3 DNA reads TGTGCCAGCAGTCCCCCGACAGGGCCTCACTATGGCTACACCTTC. Its translation is CASSPPTGPHYGYTF.

This clonotype was counted ten times or more. V gene TRBV27 combines with J gene TRBJ2-7, with TRBD1 matching over 8 bases. V was pared by 6 bases and J by 4 bases, with 8 bases of the junction left unmatched. The CDR3 is 14 residues long. CDR1 is MNHEY, CDR2 SMNVEV, per germline (reference sequence). The CDR3 spells CASSDDRGGYEQYF. CDR3 nucleotide sequence: TGTGCCAGCAGCGACGACAGGGGTGGGTACGAGCAGTACTTC.

The rearrangement uses TRBV2 and TRBJ2-5; 9 nucleotides line up with TRBD2. The CDR3 spans 14 residues. In germline, CDR1 is SNHLY, CDR2 FYNNEI. V lost 6 bases to trimming and J lost 5 bases; unmatched junction nucleotides: 7. The CDR3 DNA is TGTGCCAGCAGCGATGGGACTAGCAGGGAGACCCAGTACTTC. Its translation is CASSDGTSRETQYF.

This clonotype was found many times. The chain joins TRBV4-1 to TRBJ1-5; 9 nucleotides align to TRBD1. The CDR3 consists of 15 residues. With V trimmed by 3 bases and J by 5 bases, 5 bases remained unmatched. CDR1 MGHRA and CDR2 YSYEKL come from the germline V gene. As DNA, the CDR3 is TGCGCCAGCAGCCATTGGACAGGGGCTGATCAGCCCCAGCATTTT. This codes for CASSHWTGADQPQHF.

This clonotype has a single count. This chain joins TRBV6-1 and TRBJ1-1, with 7 bases that match TRBD1. The CDR3 runs to 14 residues. CDR1 MNHNS and CDR2 SASEGT come from the germline V gene. V lost 6 bases to trimming and J lost 1 base; unmatched junction nucleotides: 5. As DNA, the CDR3 is TGTGCCAGCAGAGCCGGGACAGCGAACACTGAAGCTTTCTTT. It yields the protein CASRAGTANTEAFF.

The sample holds many counts of this clonotype. This CDR3 reads CASGQGAQPQHF. The CDR3 DNA reads as TGTGCCAGCGGGCAGGGGGCCCAGCCCCAGCATTTT. The chain combines TRBV7-9 with TRBJ1-5, with TRBD1 matching over 8 bases. The CDR3 sequence is 12 residues long. Trimming removed 8 bases from V and 7 bases from J; junction bases left unmatched: 4. Germline V lookup: CDR1 SEHNR, CDR2 FQNEAQ (reference sequence).

This clonotype showed up just a few times. The chain joins TRBV4-1 to TRBJ1-2, with D hard to call. In germline, CDR1 is MGHRA, CDR2 YSYEKL. V was clipped by 0 bases and J by 6 bases, with 8 bases between them. CDR3 size: 13 residues. Here the CDR3 reads CASSQESGHGYTF. The DNA of the CDR3 is TGCGCCAGCAGCCAAGAATCGGGCCATGGCTACACCTTC.

As DNA, the CDR3 is TGTGCCACCAGCCCGGACGGCTATGGCTACACCTTC. Its translation: CATSPDGYGYTF. This sequence joins TRBV12-3 or TRBV12-4 and TRBJ1-2; no reliable D call. This CDR3 region has 12 residues. V was clipped by 10 bases and J by 4 bases, with 13 bases between them.

This clonotype was seen a few times. V and J are TRBV28 and TRBJ1-2; 8 bases match TRBD1. V was clipped by 7 bases and J by 0 bases; unmatched bases: 4. Germline-derived CDR1 and CDR2 are MDHEN and SYDVKM. This CDR3 is built from 14 residues. Here the CDR3 reads CASTPGQANYGYTF. Written as DNA, the CDR3 is TGTGCCAGCACCCCGGGACAGGCTAACTATGGCTACACCTTC.

CDR3 nucleotide sequence: TGTGCCAGCAGTTTGCTAGGGCTCGGACTAGCTTCGACGGAGGAGACCCAGTACTTC. It yields the protein CASSLLGLGLASTEETQYF. The rearrangement links TRBV28 to TRBJ2-5; 8 bases agree with TRBD2. The CDR3 runs to 19 residues. V lost 3 bases, J lost 5 bases, and 20 bases stayed unmatched. Germline V gene data show CDR1 as MDHEN and CDR2 as SYDVKM.

The chain is built from TRBV12-3 or TRBV12-4 and TRBJ1-2, with D possibly TRBD1 on 5 matching bases. The CDR3 has 14 residues. V lost 5 bases to trimming and J lost 3 bases, with 13 bases between them. In DNA form, the CDR3 reads TGTGCCAGCAGTCTACAGGCTTTGGACTATGGCTACACCTTC. Translation gives CASSLQALDYGYTF.

This clonotype was picked up many times. The chain is built from TRBV10-2 and TRBJ2-5, with 8 bases aligning to TRBD2. The CDR3 spans 17 residues. Trimming cost V 2 bases and J 4 bases; bases outside gene matches: 12. Germline CDR1 is WSHSY and CDR2 is SAAADI. The CDR3 spells CASSERKSGSLRETQYF. CDR3 bases: TGCGCCAGCAGTGAGAGGAAAAGCGGGAGTCTTAGAGAGACCCAGTACTTC.

This clonotype was seen at least ten times. A much larger clone sits a single nucleotide away, making a read error possible. The chain has TRBV28 and TRBJ1-5; perhaps TRBD1 as D (6 bases). The CDR3 contains 15 residues. V gave up 8 bases and J gave up 3 bases, with 17 bases separating them. Germline CDR1 is MDHEN and CDR2 is SYDVKM. The CDR3 DNA reads as TGTGCCAGCGTGAAGGACGGGACACTCAATCAGCCCCAGCATTTT. This codes for CASVKDGTLNQPQHF.